The 8 T cell receptor beta chains below come from one sample, sequenced in a study of blood T cell repertoires in COVID-19. Generated by immunoSEQ multiplex PCR, the TCRdb table keeps only in-frame clones and is missing some. Among hundreds of thousands of clones listed, 90% were seen once. The sequenced sample consisted of PBMCs or T cells enriched from blood (not recorded which). Source of these receptors: a man in his fifties who had been exposed to COVID-19.

The CDR3 sequence: CASSETLSGNTIYF. The CDR3, as DNA: TGTGCCAGCAGTGAAACTCTATCTGGAAACACCATATATTTT. V gene TRBV2 combines with J gene TRBJ1-3; no definite D call. This CDR3 has 14 residues. Trimming took 2 bases from V and 1 from J, leaving 6 bases between them. CDR1 is SNHLY, CDR2 FYNNEI, per germline.

This clone has a single count. The rearrangement joins TRBV9 to TRBJ2-1; maybe TRBD1 (8 bases). The CDR3 is 15 amino acids. Trimming left V 0 bases short and J 4 bases short, with 11 bases between. The germline gives CDR1 SGDLS, CDR2 YYNGEE. Here the CDR3 DNA reads TGTGCCAGCAGCGTAGACAGGGGGGGTTACAATGAGCAGTTCTTC. Protein product: CASSVDRGGYNEQFF.

The rearrangement uses TRBV28 and TRBJ1-2; perhaps TRBD1 as D (5 bases). Germline V gene sequence: CDR1 MDHEN, CDR2 SYDVKM. This CDR3 is built from 13 residues. V was shortened by 10 bases and J by 2 bases, with 14 bases between the two germline ends. CDR3 sequence: CATNNDRNYGYTF. In nucleotides, the CDR3 is TGTGCCACCAATAACGACAGAAACTATGGCTACACCTTC.

This clone was found a few times. The chain carries TRBV12-3 or TRBV12-4 and TRBJ2-7; 9 bases are a match to TRBD1. This CDR3 is built from 13 residues. The V and J ends lost 2 bases and 11 bases, in that order; junction bases with no gene match: 7. The CDR3 sequence: CASSLMGQGRKYF. The DNA of the CDR3 is TGTGCCAGCAGTTTAATGGGACAGGGAAGAAAGTACTTC.

The chain combines TRBV3-1 (or the pseudogene TRBV3-2) with TRBJ2-3; 8 bases line up with TRBD2. The junction had 11 bases not matched to a gene; V was cut back by 4 bases and J by 2 bases. Germline V gene lookup returns CDR1 LGHDT and CDR2 YNNKEL (reference sequence). The CDR3 totals 17 residues. Here the CDR3 DNA reads TGTGCCAGCAGCCCACCCCGGGGGGGCCACGTCACAGATACGCAGTATTTT. Translated: CASSPPRGGHVTDTQYF.

In regard to this clone: The missing conserved phenylalanine or tryptophan at the end of this CDR3 makes a read error likely. It is unclear where the CDR3 begins or ends on the DNA, so no DNA is shown, and the CDR3 is as TCRdb lists it. J is TRBJ1-1 and V is TRBV5-6; TRBD1 is taken as the D call from the table, unchecked against the DNA. The CDR3 region is 14 residues in length, termini included. Germline lookup yields CDR1 SGHDT and CDR2 YYEEEE. The CDR3 protein is CASSSTPRDRGWFR.

The chain couples TRBV11-2 to TRBJ1-2; weak D call: TRBD1 (6 bases). Trimming took 3 bases from V and 4 from J, leaving 15 bases between them. CDR1 is SGHAT, CDR2 FQNNGV, per germline. This CDR3 has 15 amino acids. This CDR3 is CASSFIGTTGYGYTF. CDR3 DNA sequence: TGTGCCAGCAGCTTTATCGGGACAACGGGCTATGGCTACACCTTC.

V is TRBV28 and J is TRBJ1-2; maybe TRBD1 (6 bases). CDR3 length equals 16 residues. V dropped 6 bases and J dropped 1 base, with 18 bases sitting between them. Germline V gene lookup returns CDR1 MDHEN and CDR2 SYDVKM. As DNA, the CDR3 is TGTGCCAGCAGCACAACCGGGACAACTGATAACTATGGCTACACCTTC. Amino acids: CASSTTGTTDNYGYTF.